The rows below give T cell receptor beta chains drawn from one sample of a study of T-cell reconstitution after alpha-beta-depleted transplantation in children. MiXCR, applied by TCRdb to the PCR reads, yields one record per CDR3 protein. The sample has a few hundred thousand distinct CDR3 sequences; 15% to 20% are singletons. The sample in question was PBMCs, mostly from graft donor cells, obtained 360 days after TCRalphabeta/CD19-depleted stem cell transplant. These receptors came from a boy less than two years old who had a stem cell transplant for Wiskott-Aldrich syndrome, so the T cells may come from the graft donor. CDR3s include the opening cysteine and the closing phenylalanine or tryptophan. A D gene is named only where the DNA matches it firmly. Only part of the rows carry a size: once, few, many, or a class if the clone is expanded.

j_gene: TRBJ1-4; d_gene: .; v_gene: TRBV12-3/TRBV12-4; abundance: .; CDR3aa: CASSLRGSEKLFF; CDR3nt: TGTGCCAGCAGCCTTAGGGGAAGTGAAAAACTGTTTTTT
j_gene: TRBJ2-6; d_gene: .; v_gene: TRBV12-3/TRBV12-4; abundance: many; CDR3aa: CASSLTRGGSGANVLTF; CDR3nt: TGTGCCAGCAGTTTGACGAGAGGGGGGTCTGGGGCCAACGTCCTGACTTTC
j_gene: TRBJ1-6; d_gene: .; v_gene: TRBV20-1; abundance: .; CDR3aa: CSARDGNTFNSPLHF; CDR3nt: TGCAGTGCCCGGGACGGGAACACTTTTAATTCACCCCTCCACTTT
j_gene: TRBJ2-7; d_gene: .; v_gene: TRBV6-2/TRBV6-3; abundance: few; CDR3aa: CASSYEPPKTYEQYF; CDR3nt: TGTGCCAGCAGTTACGAGCCCCCTAAAACCTACGAGCAGTACTTC
j_gene: TRBJ2-2; d_gene: TRBD2; v_gene: TRBV30; abundance: .; CDR3aa: CAWSVRAGGLTGELFF; CDR3nt: TGTGCCTGGAGTGTACGGGCGGGAGGCCTCACCGGGGAGCTGTTTTTT
j_gene: TRBJ2-3; d_gene: TRBD1; v_gene: TRBV5-1; abundance: few; CDR3aa: CASSSAQGARADTQYF; CDR3nt: TGCGCCAGCAGCTCCGCTCAGGGGGCGAGGGCAGATACGCAGTATTTT
j_gene: TRBJ2-6; d_gene: TRBD1; v_gene: TRBV4-1; abundance: .; CDR3aa: CASSQRMSSGTGNSGANVLTF; CDR3nt: TGCGCCAGCAGCCAACGAATGTCTTCCGGGACAGGGAACTCTGGGGCCAACGTCCTGACTTTC
j_gene: TRBJ2-7; d_gene: .; v_gene: TRBV13; abundance: .; CDR3aa: CASSPSDRLEDEQYF; CDR3nt: TGTGCCAGCAGTCCATCGGACCGGCTCGAGGACGAGCAGTACTTC
j_gene: TRBJ2-1; d_gene: .; v_gene: TRBV12-3/TRBV12-4; abundance: few; CDR3aa: CASSLSSTYNEQFF; CDR3nt: TGTGCCAGCAGTTTATCCAGTACCTACAATGAGCAGTTCTTC
j_gene: TRBJ2-7; d_gene: .; v_gene: TRBV7-9; abundance: few; CDR3aa: CASSLGGAFSYEQYF; CDR3nt: TGTGCCAGCAGCTTAGGGGGCGCTTTCTCCTACGAGCAGTACTTC
j_gene: TRBJ2-7; d_gene: .; v_gene: TRBV3-1; abundance: few; CDR3aa: CASSQAVNYEQYF; CDR3nt: TGTGCCAGCAGCCAAGCAGTAAACTACGAGCAGTACTTC
j_gene: TRBJ2-7; d_gene: TRBD2; v_gene: TRBV7-9; abundance: few; CDR3aa: CASSFSGRAREQYF; CDR3nt: TGTGCCAGCAGCTTTAGCGGGAGGGCAAGGGAGCAGTACTTC
j_gene: TRBJ2-5; d_gene: TRBD2; v_gene: TRBV7-2; abundance: few; CDR3aa: CASSFWTSGFRQETQYF; CDR3nt: TGTGCCAGCAGCTTCTGGACTAGCGGGTTCCGACAAGAGACCCAGTACTTC
j_gene: TRBJ2-5; d_gene: TRBD2; v_gene: TRBV7-2; abundance: many; CDR3aa: CASRAGVGETQYF; CDR3nt: TGTGCCAGCAGAGCGGGAGTAGGAGAGACCCAGTACTTC
j_gene: TRBJ1-2; d_gene: .; v_gene: TRBV7-9; abundance: .; CDR3aa: CASSFGEAYGYTF; CDR3nt: TGTGCCAGCAGCTTCGGGGAGGCGTATGGCTACACCTTC
j_gene: TRBJ2-1; d_gene: TRBD2; v_gene: TRBV5-6; abundance: few; CDR3aa: CASSAGLAVGEQFF; CDR3nt: TGTGCCAGCAGCGCGGGACTAGCAGTGGGTGAGCAGTTCTTC
j_gene: TRBJ2-3; d_gene: TRBD1; v_gene: TRBV24-1; abundance: .; CDR3aa: CATSDHGQGRDTQYF; CDR3nt: TGTGCCACCAGTGACCATGGACAGGGAAGGGATACGCAGTATTTT
j_gene: TRBJ1-1; d_gene: .; v_gene: TRBV7-6; abundance: few; CDR3aa: CASSQMTALNTEAFF; CDR3nt: TGTGCCAGCAGCCAAATGACAGCATTGAACACTGAAGCTTTCTTT
j_gene: TRBJ2-5; d_gene: .; v_gene: TRBV12-3/TRBV12-4; abundance: few; CDR3aa: CASSWGLGSTLLETQYF; CDR3nt: TGTGCCAGCAGTTGGGGATTAGGATCCACCCTGCTGGAGACCCAGTACTTC
j_gene: TRBJ2-1; d_gene: TRBD2; v_gene: TRBV10-1; abundance: .; CDR3aa: CASSEIRPSGTYNEQFF; CDR3nt: TGCGCCAGCAGTGAAATCAGGCCTAGCGGTACCTACAATGAGCAGTTCTTC
j_gene: TRBJ2-3; d_gene: .; v_gene: TRBV20-1; abundance: .; CDR3aa: CSARGVRRVHSTDTQYF; CDR3nt: TGCAGTGCTAGGGGGGTCAGGCGGGTCCATAGCACAGATACGCAGTATTTT
j_gene: TRBJ2-2; d_gene: .; v_gene: TRBV12-5; abundance: few; CDR3aa: CASGSGQANTGELFF; CDR3nt: TGTGCTAGTGGTTCGGGACAAGCAAACACCGGGGAGCTGTTTTTT
j_gene: TRBJ2-7; d_gene: .; v_gene: TRBV4-2; abundance: .; CDR3aa: CASSQDPREQYF; CDR3nt: TGTGCCAGCAGCCAAGACCCTCGGGAGCAGTACTTC
j_gene: TRBJ2-5; d_gene: TRBD2; v_gene: TRBV12-3/TRBV12-4; abundance: .; CDR3aa: CASSSPGLVSQETQYF; CDR3nt: TGTGCCAGCAGTTCTCCCGGACTAGTGTCACAAGAGACCCAGTACTTC
j_gene: TRBJ2-3; d_gene: TRBD2; v_gene: TRBV11-2; abundance: few; CDR3aa: CASSLGWRLAGADTQYF; CDR3nt: TGTGCCAGCAGCTTAGGTTGGCGGCTAGCGGGAGCAGATACGCAGTATTTT
j_gene: TRBJ2-1; d_gene: TRBD2; v_gene: TRBV6-2/TRBV6-3; abundance: .; CDR3aa: CASTPRGSDNEQFF; CDR3nt: TGTGCCAGCACCCCACGCGGGAGCGACAATGAGCAGTTCTTC
j_gene: TRBJ2-2; d_gene: TRBD2; v_gene: TRBV2; abundance: few; CDR3aa: CASSAASGPDTGELFF; CDR3nt: TGTGCCAGCAGTGCCGCTAGCGGGCCAGACACCGGGGAGCTGTTTTTT
j_gene: TRBJ2-4; d_gene: .; v_gene: TRBV20-1; abundance: .; CDR3aa: CSARNEGAKNIQYF; CDR3nt: TGCAGTGCTAGAAATGAGGGGGCCAAAAACATTCAGTACTTC
j_gene: TRBJ2-1; d_gene: TRBD2; v_gene: TRBV5-1; abundance: many; CDR3aa: CASSFERGSSYNEQFF; CDR3nt: TGCGCCAGCAGCTTCGAGCGGGGAAGCTCCTACAATGAGCAGTTCTTC
j_gene: TRBJ2-1; d_gene: .; v_gene: TRBV5-1; abundance: .; CDR3aa: CASSLGDPSEQFF; CDR3nt: TGCGCCAGCAGCCTGGGGGACCCGAGTGAGCAGTTCTTC
j_gene: TRBJ1-2; d_gene: .; v_gene: TRBV10-2; abundance: .; CDR3aa: CASNQGKSVYGYTF; CDR3nt: TGCGCCAGCAATCAGGGAAAAAGTGTCTATGGCTACACCTTC
j_gene: TRBJ2-7; d_gene: TRBD2; v_gene: TRBV5-1; abundance: .; CDR3aa: CASSTSGGFKGKQYF; CDR3nt: TGCGCCAGCAGCACTTCCGGGGGGTTTAAAGGGAAGCAGTACTTC
j_gene: TRBJ2-3; d_gene: TRBD2; v_gene: TRBV4-1; abundance: few; CDR3aa: CASSQEATLAGGTDTQYF; CDR3nt: TGCGCCAGCAGCCAAGAGGCGACCTTAGCGGGGGGGACAGATACGCAGTATTTT
j_gene: TRBJ2-7; d_gene: TRBD2; v_gene: TRBV20-1; abundance: .; CDR3aa: CSARGTSGRYEQYF; CDR3nt: TGCAGTGCTAGAGGGACTAGCGGGAGATACGAGCAGTACTTC
j_gene: TRBJ2-3; d_gene: TRBD2; v_gene: TRBV11-2; abundance: .; CDR3aa: CASSLVRLAGDLGTDTQYF; CDR3nt: TGTGCCAGCAGCTTAGTTCGACTAGCGGGAGACCTCGGCACAGATACGCAGTATTTT
j_gene: TRBJ2-1; d_gene: TRBD2; v_gene: TRBV20-1; abundance: few; CDR3aa: CSANGLAGGLSFYNEQFF; CDR3nt: TGCAGTGCAAACGGACTAGCGGGAGGGCTCTCCTTCTACAATGAGCAGTTCTTC
j_gene: TRBJ2-3; d_gene: .; v_gene: TRBV29-1; abundance: .; CDR3aa: CSGGHRADTQYF; CDR3nt: TGCAGCGGGGGCCACCGGGCGGATACGCAGTATTTT
j_gene: TRBJ2-1; d_gene: TRBD2; v_gene: TRBV20-1; abundance: .; CDR3aa: CSARIDWAGANEQFF; CDR3nt: TGCAGTGCTAGAATAGACTGGGCGGGAGCCAATGAGCAGTTCTTC
j_gene: TRBJ2-7; d_gene: TRBD2; v_gene: TRBV28; abundance: .; CDR3aa: CASSFIGRGNHEQYF; CDR3nt: TGTGCCAGCAGTTTCATTGGGCGGGGGAATCACGAGCAGTACTTC
j_gene: TRBJ1-1; d_gene: TRBD1; v_gene: TRBV5-1; abundance: .; CDR3aa: CASSLRLTGVNTEAFF; CDR3nt: TGCGCCAGCAGCTTAAGGCTAACAGGGGTGAACACTGAAGCTTTCTTT
j_gene: TRBJ2-5; d_gene: TRBD1; v_gene: TRBV15; abundance: .; CDR3aa: CATSRDSGQGPQETQYF; CDR3nt: TGTGCCACCAGCAGAGATTCGGGACAGGGTCCCCAAGAGACCCAGTACTTC
j_gene: TRBJ1-4; d_gene: .; v_gene: TRBV12-3/TRBV12-4; abundance: .; CDR3aa: CASSFWSGPPDEKLFF; CDR3nt: TGTGCCAGCAGTTTCTGGTCGGGGCCCCCTGATGAAAAACTGTTTTTT
j_gene: TRBJ2-6; d_gene: .; v_gene: TRBV7-9; abundance: .; CDR3aa: CASSLLGPTPGANVLTF; CDR3nt: TGTGCCAGCAGCTTATTGGGTCCTACACCTGGGGCCAACGTCCTGACTTTC
j_gene: TRBJ2-7; d_gene: .; v_gene: TRBV5-1; abundance: .; CDR3aa: CASSLVDRSYEQYF; CDR3nt: TGCGCCAGCAGCCTGGTGGACAGATCCTACGAGCAGTACTTC
j_gene: TRBJ2-3; d_gene: .; v_gene: TRBV10-3; abundance: many; CDR3aa: CAISPLGSDEDTQYF; CDR3nt: TGTGCCATCAGCCCTCTGGGTAGCGACGAAGATACGCAGTATTTT
j_gene: TRBJ2-6; d_gene: .; v_gene: TRBV4-3; abundance: few; CDR3aa: CASSQTGPGSGANVLTF; CDR3nt: TGCGCCAGCAGCCAAACCGGACCGGGCTCTGGGGCCAACGTCCTGACTTTC
j_gene: TRBJ2-1; d_gene: .; v_gene: TRBV11-3; abundance: few; CDR3aa: CASSLAVTSAEFF; CDR3nt: TGTGCCAGCAGCTTAGCGGTCACCTCCGCGGAGTTCTTC
j_gene: TRBJ2-7; d_gene: .; v_gene: TRBV20-1; abundance: many; CDR3aa: CSARGLANEQYF; CDR3nt: TGCAGTGCTAGAGGGCTAGCGAACGAGCAGTACTTC
j_gene: TRBJ2-5; d_gene: TRBD2; v_gene: TRBV7-9; abundance: .; CDR3aa: CASSLSPWGGRETQYF; CDR3nt: TGTGCCAGCAGCTTAAGCCCTTGGGGCGGGAGAGAGACCCAGTACTTC